The text below deals with one T cell receptor (beta chain). Measured with immunoSEQ multiplex PCR; TCRdb has only the in-frame clones, and not every one. This sample carries 2 million to 2.5 million clones, approximately 94% of them seen once, and the ten largest clones take more than 0.1%. This entry is derived from a study of shared clonotypes between healthy human individuals. The CDR3 runs to 11 residues. The V and J ends lost 8 bases and 3 bases respectively, with 10 bases between them. Germline lookup yields CDR1 DFQATT and CDR2 SNEGSKA (reference sequence). This TCR derives from a young man in good health. Sequenced input: naive CD4+ T cells sorted from blood. Subset indicated: CD45RA+ positively selected. V usage is TRBV20-1 and J usage is TRBJ1-1, with D possibly TRBD1 on 5 matching bases. CDR3 nucleotide sequence: TGCAGTCCGCCAGGGTACACTGAAGCTTTCTTT. Protein sequence: CSPPGYTEAFF.